This T cell receptor (beta chain) was recovered during a study of T-cell reconstitution after alpha-beta-depleted transplantation in children. In its sample, this clonotype was seen a few times. No antigen is known for it. The CDR3 has 11 residues. Trimming shortened V by 4 bases and J by 5 bases, and 3 bases separated the two germline ends. A library of TCRbeta sequences, prepared with unique molecular identifiers, was generated. TCRdb called the PCR reads again in MiXCR, with one record for every CDR3 protein. The sample shows about 440,000 distinct CDR3 sequences, over 40% of them seen only once. Broader study findings: Most T-cell counts and diversity one year after the transplant came from T cells that were newly produced. Surviving recipient T cells and thymic progenitors produced the high day-60 TCRbeta diversity seen in some patients. Where alpha-beta T cells came from about two months after transplant was reportedly several hundred expanded graft clones.

This chain joins TRBV12-3 or TRBV12-4 and TRBJ2-1, with D unresolved. The input for sequencing was PBMCs, taken before TCRalphabeta/CD19-depleted stem cell transplant. The origin of this receptor is a girl aged 2 to 10 with aplastic anemia, due to receive a stem cell transplant. The CDR3 loop is CASSSNNEQFF. The DNA of the CDR3 is TGTGCCAGCAGTTCCAACAATGAGCAGTTCTTC.